The source of this T cell receptor (beta chain) is a study of T-cell memory formation after mild COVID-19 (TCRdb year 2021). Regarding the study in general: TCR sequence clusters from the two donors were largely donor specific. Two young, previously healthy adult volunteers, one female and one male, were included in the cohort. Longitudinal TCRalpha and TCRbeta repertoire sequencing tracked T-cell clones expanding and contracting after mild COVID-19 in two donors.

With regard to this clonotype: This clone's antigen is unknown. No base qualities exist here, and no much larger clone lies one base off it.

Ficoll-Paque density gradient centrifugation was used to isolate PBMCs. The paper as a whole reports these results and caveats: The second-wave clones that peaked on day 37 were not confirmed to be SARS-CoV-2 specific. The study included only a couple of mild cases, and larger cohorts that include severe cases with pre-infection samples were judged to be necessary. Contracting CD4+ clones were found mainly in CM and EM memory subsets, while CD8+ clones were enriched in EMRA. Clones that contracted from day 15 to 85 showed balanced CD4/CD8 phenotypes, whereas a second wave of clones that expanded from day 15 to 37 leaned towards CD4+. The detection of some responding clones in pre-infection memory suggests that pre-existing cross-reactive memory T cells joined the SARS-CoV-2 response.

Reads for this sample came from an Illumina NovaSeq 6000. Using 5'RACE with constant-segment primers, TCRalpha and TCRbeta cDNA libraries were constructed, with sample barcodes and unique molecular identifiers added in the process. Trizol reagent was used to extract RNA from every sample. The libraries were amplified in two PCR steps, and the second step added a second sample barcode and Illumina TruSeq adapters. Libraries were sequenced on an Illumina NovaSeq with 2 x 150 bp paired-end reads. The study's own analysis went as follows. Reads were demultiplexed and collapsed into UMI-guided consensus sequences with migec v1.2.7. Using mixcr v2.1.11, the UMI consensuses were aligned to TRA and TRB V and J templates and assembled into clonotypes. Expanded or contracted clonotypes were those called significant by both edgeR and NoisET, with noise models trained on biological replicates. For edgeR calls, a false discovery rate-adjusted p below 0.01 and a log2 fold-change threshold of 1 were applied. As an exploratory analysis of dynamics, max-normalized trajectories of the 1000 most abundant clonotypes were examined by PCA with hierarchical clustering. The CD4 or CD8 phenotype of responding clones was assigned using the separately sequenced CD4+ and CD8+ repertoires. In-frame beta chains were kept once TCRdb had trimmed the public reads at Q25 with fastp and called clones with MiXCR. For every CDR3 protein sequence, its rows merge into one entry that carries the most common genes and DNA. The V and J calls, along with clone size, are taken from TCRdb and not from the paper's own processing. For this sample there are around 410,000 distinct CDR3 sequences; about a quarter appear just once. The biggest ten clones account for around 13% of the sample.

Material: PBMCs or a T cell subset sorted from them (not recorded which). The source is an adult woman who had mild COVID-19 (a few samples of this study predate the infection). The sample titles of this study are shuffled in the database, so cell type and time point are left out; the donor was told from shared clones.

The CDR3 is CASSPQGQAYEQYF. The DNA sequence is given as TGTGCCAGCAGTCCTCAAGGACAGGCCTACGAGCAGTACTTC. The chain is made from TRBV12-3 or TRBV12-4 and TRBJ2-7; 7 of the junction bases match TRBD1. From V the trimming removes 5 bases and from J it removes 2 bases, while the gene matches leave 6 bases of the junction unaccounted for. Counted from cysteine to phenylalanine, this CDR3 has 14 amino acids. Of all the DNA, just the CDR3 is kept, 42 bases in frame from base 1.